The 27 T cell receptor beta chains below were found in one sample sequenced in a study of response to subunit inactivated influenza vaccine. TCRdb itself ran the RT-PCR reads through MiXCR, one entry per CDR3 protein. The sample yields 600,000 to 850,000 distinct CDR3 sequences, about 14% seen once. Sample: PBMCs from blood, taken 14 to 15 days before vaccination. The receptors here all came from a man aged 50 to 60 who received an inactivated influenza vaccine.

This clonotype was counted only a few times. V and J are TRBV20-1 and TRBJ2-7; maybe TRBD1 (6 bases). The germline CDR1 and CDR2 sequences are DFQATT and SNEGSKA (reference sequence). Deletions cut 1 base from V and 2 bases from J, with 15 bases between. The CDR3 extends over 15 amino acids. The CDR3 sequence is CSARGPGVEAYEQYF. In DNA, the CDR3 is TGCAGTGCTAGAGGCCCAGGGGTTGAAGCCTACGAGCAGTACTTC.

This clonotype was detected only a few times. The V gene is TRBV4-3, the J gene TRBJ1-1; D is unresolved. The CDR3 spans 16 residues. Germline lookup yields CDR1 LGHNA and CDR2 YSLEER. Trimming left V 3 bases short and J 0 bases short, with 14 bases between. The CDR3 protein is CASSHSEHSLNTEAFF. The CDR3 bases are TGCGCCAGCAGCCACTCAGAGCACAGCCTGAACACTGAAGCTTTCTTT.

The chain recombines TRBV7-2 with TRBJ2-1, with TRBD2 matching over 13 bases. The CDR3 runs 15 residues. Germline V CDR1 and CDR2: SGHTA, FQGNSA. V lost 4 bases and J lost 8; bases outside the gene matches: 5. The CDR3 nucleotides are TGTGCCAGCAGCTCGACTAGCGGGAGGTGGGATGAGCAGTTCTTC. Translated: CASSSTSGRWDEQFF. Variable domain in full (rest from reference TRBV7-2 and TRBJ2-1): GAGVSQSPSNKVTEKGKDVELRCDPISGHTALYWYRQSLGQGLEFLIYFQGNSAPDKSGLPSDRFSAERTGGSVSTLTIQRTQQEDSAVYLCASSSTSGRWDEQFFGPGTRLTVL.

The V and J genes are TRBV29-1 and TRBJ1-4, with D possibly matching TRBD1 (5 bases). The CDR3 has 12 amino acids. Germline assignment: CDR1 SQVTM and CDR2 ANQGSEA. V lost 7 bases and J 8 bases, leaving 14 bases between the germline ends. CDR3 residues: CSGGGVREKLFF. CDR3 coding DNA: TGCAGCGGCGGGGGGGTCCGCGAAAAACTGTTTTTT.

Remarks on this clonotype: Without the conserved terminal phenylalanine or tryptophan, this CDR3 likely stems from a read error. It is unclear where the CDR3 begins or ends on the DNA, so no DNA is shown, and the CDR3 is as TCRdb lists it. The chain joins TRBV20-1 to TRBJ2-1; the DNA was not compared with TRBD2, the D call given in the table. The CDR3 sequence runs 11 residues, both termini included. The germline gives CDR1 DFQATT, CDR2 SNEGSKA (reference sequence). The CDR3 loop is CSPRGLAGYYL.

This clonotype appeared many times. The chain uses TRBV5-1 and TRBJ1-1; D ambiguous. This CDR3 is built from 13 residues. CDR1 and CDR2 (germline): SGHRS, YFSETQ. V was cut by 6 bases and J by 0 bases, with 9 bases left in between. In DNA, the CDR3 is TGCGCCAGCACCTCGGACTTGAACACTGAAGCTTTCTTT. Its protein product is CASTSDLNTEAFF.

There are a few counts of this clonotype. The chain uses TRBV12-3 or TRBV12-4 and TRBJ2-7; no clear D. The CDR3 is made up of 13 amino acids. Trimming removed 0 bases at V and 6 bases at J, with 9 bases between. CDR3 DNA: TGTGCCAGCAGTTTAGCAGGCCTGGGCGAGCAGTACTTC. The encoded protein is CASSLAGLGEQYF.

The chain carries TRBV11-2 and TRBJ2-7; a possible D gene is TRBD2 (5 bases). Trimming pared 1 base from V and 4 bases from J, leaving 14 bases between. The CDR3 runs to 15 residues. CDR1 is SGHAT, CDR2 FQNNGV, per germline. The CDR3, as DNA: TGTGCCAGCAGCTTAGGCTCGGGGAGCCTTTACGAGCAGTACTTC. As protein: CASSLGSGSLYEQYF.

This clonotype was counted ten times or more. The chain has TRBV7-2 and TRBJ1-1; D is ambiguous. This CDR3 has 16 amino acids. Germline assignment: CDR1 SGHTA and CDR2 FQGNSA. With 1 base removed from V and 1 base from J, the gap between germline ends came to 13 bases. CDR3 DNA: TGTGCCAGCAGCTTAGGGGTGGGAAGGGCGAACACTGAAGCTTTCTTT. This sequence encodes CASSLGVGRANTEAFF.

The rearrangement joins TRBV19 to TRBJ2-6, with 7 nucleotides matching TRBD1. J was trimmed by 2 bases and V by 8 bases; bases with no gene match: 3. This CDR3 is built from 14 residues. Germline CDR1 and CDR2: LNHDA and SQIVND (reference sequence). CDR3 protein: CASRGGTGANVLTF. Here the CDR3 DNA reads TGTGCCAGTCGAGGGGGCACTGGGGCCAACGTCCTGACTTTC.

This clonotype was counted many times. Here the CDR3 reads CASSQVPYSTPGELFF. The CDR3 DNA reads TGCGCCAGCAGCCAAGTCCCCTATTCCACCCCCGGGGAGCTGTTTTTT. The genes are TRBV4-3 and TRBJ2-2, with D unresolved. The germline V gene has CDR1 LGHNA and CDR2 YSLEER. Trimming took 1 base from V and 6 from J, leaving 15 bases between them. This CDR3 has 16 residues.

V is TRBV2 and J is TRBJ2-7, with a possible D match to TRBD1 (5 bases). V lost 2 bases and J lost 6, with 11 bases in between. The CDR3 spans 13 residues. Germline values: CDR1 SNHLY, CDR2 FYNNEI. The CDR3 region is CASSESRVGEQYF. CDR3 nucleotide sequence: TGTGCCAGCAGTGAATCCAGGGTAGGCGAGCAGTACTTC.

With regard to this clonotype: A read error may account for a junction end that differs from germline. The CDR3 protein is CCAIKPSGGTDTQYF. CDR3 sequence (DNA): TGCTGTGCTATTAAACCTAGCGGGGGCACAGATACGCAGTATTTT. This chain joins TRBV20-1 and TRBJ2-3; 9 nucleotides agree with TRBD2. CDR3 length: 15 amino acids. CDR1 is DFQATT and CDR2 is SNEGSKA in the germline V gene (reference sequence).

The chain links TRBV7-2 to TRBJ1-1; D possibly corresponds to TRBD1 (6 bases). V was shortened by 3 bases and J by 6 bases, with 17 bases between the two germline ends. CDR1 SGHTA and CDR2 FQGNSA come from the germline V gene. The length of the CDR3 is 15 residues. In DNA form, the CDR3 reads TGTGCCAGCAGCTTTCGGGGGGCGGGCGTGGCTGAAGCTTTCTTT. Its protein is CASSFRGAGVAEAFF.

This clonotype has only a few counts. The chain carries TRBV6-5 and TRBJ2-1; tentatively, D is TRBD1 or TRBD2 (5 bases each). Per the germline V gene, CDR1 is MNHEY and CDR2 is SVGAGI. The CDR3 totals 16 residues. V dropped 2 bases and J dropped 4 bases, with 15 bases sitting between them. CDR3 in amino acids: CASSYEGLGAYNEQFF. CDR3 DNA: TGTGCCAGCAGTTACGAGGGGCTAGGGGCATACAATGAGCAGTTCTTC.

This clonotype was observed at least ten times. The chain recombines TRBV7-8 with TRBJ2-1; perhaps D is TRBD1 or TRBD2 (5 bases each). Germline values: CDR1 SGHVS, CDR2 FQNEAQ. The CDR3 spans 17 residues. Trimming took 1 base from V and 0 from J, leaving 13 bases between them. The DNA for the CDR3 is TGTGCCAGCAGCTTAGGTGGGACGGGGTTCTCCTACAATGAGCAGTTCTTC. As protein: CASSLGGTGFSYNEQFF.

The V gene is TRBV10-3, the J gene TRBJ2-2; weak D call: TRBD2 (6 bases). V dropped 9 bases and J dropped 6 bases, with 17 bases sitting between them. CDR3 size: 14 residues. The germline CDR1 and CDR2 sequences are ENHRY and SYGVKD. CDR3 bases: TGTGCCATGGAGGGAAGGAGAACGTCCGGGGAGCTGTTTTTT. Its protein is CAMEGRRTSGELFF.

The rearrangement links TRBV10-3 to TRBJ1-5; 7 bases line up with TRBD1. V gave up 4 bases and J gave up 1 base; unmatched junction bases: 13. Looked up from germline, CDR1 is ENHRY and CDR2 is SYGVKD. The CDR3 has 18 amino acids. This chain's CDR3 is CAISGGSEQGLSNQPQHF. The DNA for the CDR3 is TGTGCCATCAGTGGGGGATCGGAACAGGGGTTGAGCAATCAGCCCCAGCATTTT.

This clonotype was picked up a small number of times. The chain carries TRBV12-3 or TRBV12-4 and TRBJ2-2; 8 bases are shared with TRBD1. The CDR3 has 12 residues. The J segment lost 6 bases and the V segment lost 8 bases, leaving 2 bases of the junction unmatched. The CDR3 coding sequence is TGTGCCAGCTTACAGGGGGCCGGGGAGCTGTTTTTT. Its translation: CASLQGAGELFF.

This clonotype has a handful of counts. The chain combines TRBV5-1 with TRBJ2-3; TRBD1 or TRBD2 may be the D gene (6 bases each). V was cut by 3 bases and J by 2 bases, with 22 bases left in between. The germline V gene has CDR1 SGHRS and CDR2 YFSETQ. CDR3 size: 18 residues. The CDR3 protein is CASSSFQGTSLFTDTQYF. The DNA of the CDR3 is TGCGCCAGCAGCTCATTCCAGGGGACTTCCCTATTCACAGATACGCAGTATTTT.

In this sample, this clonotype turned up many times. The V gene is TRBV6-2 or TRBV6-3, the J gene TRBJ2-7; no reliable D call. The CDR3 spans 13 residues. Trimming stripped 4 bases from V and 2 bases from J, with 9 bases between. Germline V gene data show CDR1 as MNHEY and CDR2 as SVGEGT. CDR3 protein: CASSFAFAYEQYF. CDR3 nucleotide sequence: TGTGCCAGCAGTTTTGCCTTCGCCTACGAGCAGTACTTC.

The CDR3 coding sequence is TGCAGTGCTAGTCTAAGCCTGCGAAGATACGAGCAGTACTTC. Translated: CSASLSLRRYEQYF. The chain employs TRBV20-1 and TRBJ2-7; D uncertain. Trimming removed 3 bases from V and 4 bases from J, with 16 bases in between. This CDR3 has 14 residues. The germline V gene has CDR1 DFQATT and CDR2 SNEGSKA (reference sequence).

The J gene is TRBJ2-7, the V gene TRBV20-1; D unclear. This CDR3 comprises 12 residues. Germline V gene lookup returns CDR1 DFQATT and CDR2 SNEGSKA (reference sequence). Trimming removed 1 base at V and 6 bases at J, with 10 bases between. CDR3 in DNA: TGCAGTGCTAGAGTTCCGGTTTCCGAGCAGTACTTC. The encoded protein is CSARVPVSEQYF.

This clonotype has only a few counts. The V gene is TRBV12-3 or TRBV12-4, the J gene TRBJ2-5; a weak D match, TRBD2 (6 bases). V lost 3 bases to trimming and J lost 5 bases, with 10 bases between them. This CDR3 is 13 amino acids long. Here the CDR3 reads CASSFQEGETQYF. In DNA, the CDR3 is TGTGCCAGCAGTTTTCAGGAGGGGGAGACCCAGTACTTC.

Only a few counts were recorded for this clonotype. The J gene is TRBJ2-2, the V gene TRBV3-1; perhaps TRBD2 as D (6 bases). Trimming pared 3 bases from V and 5 bases from J, leaving 16 bases between. This CDR3 spans 16 amino acids. Germline V gene lookup returns CDR1 LGHDT and CDR2 YNNKEL (reference sequence). CDR3 bases: TGTGCCAGCAGCCAGGTGACTAGAGTATGGACCGGGGAGCTGTTTTTT. Encoded protein: CASSQVTRVWTGELFF.

This clonotype was observed a handful of times. This sequence may be a read error, since a much larger clone differs from it by one base. The chain couples TRBV3-1 to TRBJ1-5; D gene unclear. CDR1 LGHDT and CDR2 YNNKEL come from the germline V gene (reference sequence). This CDR3 is built from 13 residues. V shed 0 bases and J shed 4 bases, with 4 bases lying between them. CDR3 sequence: CASSQDTNQPQHF. The CDR3, as DNA: TGTGCCAGCAGCCAAGACACAAATCAGCCCCAGCATTTT. Variable domain in full (rest from reference TRBV3-1 and TRBJ1-5): DTAVSQTPKYLVTQMGNDKSIKCEQNLGHDTMYWYKQDSKKFLKIMFSYNNKELIINETVPNRFSPKSPDKAHLNLHINSLELGDSAVYFCASSQDTNQPQHFGDGTRLSIL.

This clonotype was detected a few times. This chain links TRBV5-1 with TRBJ2-7; D is undetermined. The CDR3 is 14 amino acids. Germline lookup yields CDR1 SGHRS and CDR2 YFSETQ. V was pared by 3 bases and J by 1 base, with 11 bases between. The CDR3 DNA is TGCGCCAGCAGCTCCAAGGGCCCATCCTACGAGCAGTACTTC. It encodes CASSSKGPSYEQYF. The entire variable domain, with the rest obtained from reference TRBV5-1 and TRBJ2-7, is as follows: KAGVTQTPRYLIKTRGQQVTLSCSPISGHRSVSWYQQTPGQGLQFLFEYFSETQRNKGNFPGRFSGRQFSNSRSEMNVSTLELGDSALYLCASSSKGPSYEQYFGPGTRLTVT.